This entry lists 13 T cell receptor beta chains sequenced from one sample in a study of cytomegalovirus exposure and HLA in healthy donors. PCR used 60 Vbeta primers and 13 Jbeta primers. This table comes from immunoSEQ multiplex PCR, and its TCRdb copy is limited to in-frame clones, with some not included. The repertoire consists of 50,000 to 65,000 clones, with 72% occurring once and the leading ten covering 22%. Material for sequencing was PBMCs. These receptor sequences come from a woman in her 50s in good health and CMV-seropositive.

The chain joins TRBV7-2 to TRBJ2-7, with 10 bases identical to TRBD2. V was pared by 1 base and J by 4 bases, with 4 bases of the junction left unmatched. CDR1 SGHTA and CDR2 FQGNSA come from the germline V gene. The CDR3 length is 15 residues. CDR3 in amino acids: CASSLEGSGGYEQYF. The CDR3 DNA is TGTGCCAGCAGCTTAGAGGGTAGCGGGGGGTACGAGCAGTACTTC.

This clone was seen a handful of times. In DNA form, the CDR3 reads TGTGCCACCAGCAGAGGCGGAGGGCTCCAATCCTACGAGCAGTACTTC. Its translation: CATSRGGGLQSYEQYF. The J gene is TRBJ2-7, the V gene TRBV15, with D tentatively TRBD2 (6 bases). CDR1 and CDR2 (germline): LNHNV, YYDKDF (reference sequence). V was pared by 1 base and J by 1 base, with 14 bases between. The CDR3 loop spans 16 amino acids.

This clone was seen only once. The V call is TRBV10-3, the J call TRBJ2-1, with TRBD2 identical over 9 bases. CDR1 and CDR2 from the germline V gene are ENHRY and SYGVKD. CDR3 length equals 14 residues. The J segment lost 8 bases and the V segment lost 3 bases, leaving 5 bases of the junction unmatched. Here the CDR3 DNA reads TGTGCCATCAGTGAAACCGGGACTAGCTATGAGCAGTTCTTC. It is translated as CAISETGTSYEQFF.

This clone was seen just once. The chain couples TRBV29-1 to TRBJ2-5, with TRBD1 as a possible D gene (6 bases). Gene TRBJ2-7 matches the end of the DNA better, so the J call may be wrong. Germline CDR1 is SQVTM and CDR2 is ANQGSEA. The CDR3 spans 12 residues. CDR3 sequence (DNA): TGCAGCGTTACAGGGCGAACTAACGAGCAGTACTTC. It yields the protein CSVTGRTNEQYF.

The V gene is TRBV7-6, the J gene TRBJ2-3; tentatively, D is TRBD1 (6 bases). CDR1 SGHVS and CDR2 FNYEAQ come from the germline V gene. This CDR3 contains 16 residues. The V and J ends lost 2 bases and 0 bases respectively, with 12 bases between them. The CDR3 bases are TGTGCCAGCAGCTTATATGGGACAACTAGCACAGATACGCAGTATTTT. It codes for CASSLYGTTSTDTQYF.

The chain carries TRBV28 and TRBJ2-1, with TRBD2 matching 8 bases. The CDR3 is made up of 15 amino acids. Trimming took 3 bases from V and 0 from J; bases not matched to a gene: 1. Germline V gene lookup returns CDR1 MDHEN and CDR2 SYDVKM. The CDR3 coding sequence is TGTGCCAGCAGTTTGGGGACTAGCTCCTACAATGAGCAGTTCTTC. Encoded protein: CASSLGTSSYNEQFF.

This sequence joins TRBV6-1 and TRBJ2-3, with 9 positions matching TRBD2. CDR3 length: 14 amino acids. CDR1 is MNHNS and CDR2 is SASEGT in the germline V gene. The J segment lost 5 bases and the V segment lost 6 bases, leaving 6 bases of the junction unmatched. As DNA, the CDR3 is TGTGCCAGCAGACGCGGGGGGGCCGGAGATACGCAGTATTTT. Translated: CASRRGGAGDTQYF.

V usage is TRBV7-2 and J usage is TRBJ1-1, with D perhaps matching TRBD1 (5 bases). Trimming removed 5 bases from V and 4 bases from J, with 17 bases in between. The CDR3 has 15 amino acids. Germline V CDR1 and CDR2: SGHTA, FQGNSA. The CDR3 loop is CASSPRNRGTTEAFF. CDR3 bases: TGTGCCAGCAGCCCGCGGAACCGGGGGACCACTGAAGCTTTCTTT.

There are a few counts of this clone. The CDR3 bases are TGTGCCAGCAGTGTACAGGGCCGTCCGGTCGATAGGGAGACCCAGTACTTC. Protein sequence: CASSVQGRPVDRETQYF. The chain couples TRBV6-1 to TRBJ2-5; D possibly corresponds to TRBD1 (6 bases). In germline, CDR1 is MNHNS, CDR2 SASEGT. The length of the CDR3 is 17 residues. The ends were cut back, 4 bases at V and 5 bases at J, with 23 bases in the middle.

A single count supports this clone. V gene TRBV4-2 combines with J gene TRBJ2-3; 7 positions agree with TRBD2. From germline, CDR1 is LGHNA and CDR2 YNFKEQ. CDR3 length: 15 residues. V gave up 4 bases and J gave up 3 bases; unmatched junction bases: 7. The CDR3 nucleotides read TGTGCCAGCAGCCCGGGTGGGGGGGGAACAGATACGCAGTATTTT. This encodes CASSPGGGGTDTQYF.

The chain has TRBV20-1 and TRBJ2-1; D may be TRBD1 (5 bases). The CDR3 runs to 10 residues. Germline V gene lookup returns CDR1 DFQATT and CDR2 SNEGSKA (reference sequence). The CDR3 DNA reads TGCTCTTCGCAGGGTCGTGAGCAGTTCTTC. Its translation is CSSQGREQFF.

This chain joins TRBV18 and TRBJ2-4; 7 bases match TRBD1. The germline gives CDR1 KGHSH, CDR2 LQKENI. V gave up 10 bases and J gave up 1 base; unmatched junction bases: 10. The CDR3 contains 15 residues. CDR3 sequence: CATGQVEGAKNIQYF. The CDR3 DNA reads as TGTGCCACCGGACAGGTCGAGGGGGCCAAAAACATTCAGTACTTC.

This chain uses TRBV30 with TRBJ2-5; D is ambiguous. CDR3 size: 16 residues. Germline CDR1 GTSNPN, CDR2 SVGIG (reference sequence). V lost 2 bases and J 4 bases, leaving 20 bases between the germline ends. The CDR3 sequence is CAWSFLRSQTGETQYF. The CDR3 DNA reads as TGTGCCTGGAGTTTCCTCCGGTCCCAGACGGGAGAGACCCAGTACTTC.